These 14 T cell receptor beta chains came from one sample sequenced in a study of OX40 agonist ivuxolimab in advanced cancers. Some clones are missing from TCRdb's copy, which holds only in-frame ones; the method was immunoSEQ multiplex PCR. The table shows under 70,000 clones, with about 85% occurring only once. The sequencing here drew on CD4+ or CD8+ T cells sorted from blood, taken in a trial of the OX40 agonist ivuxolimab. Source of these receptors: an adult with an advanced solid tumor such as melanoma, head and neck, liver or kidney cancer.

There are a few counts of this clone. Other DNA sequences from this sample encode an identical CDR3 as well. The chain employs TRBV27 and TRBJ1-5; a possible D gene is TRBD1 (5 bases). Trimming took 5 bases from V and 5 from J, leaving 16 bases between them. The V gene's germline CDR1 is MNHEY and CDR2 SMNVEV (reference sequence). This CDR3 contains 15 residues. The chain's CDR3 is CASSPSGGRHQPQHF. As DNA, the CDR3 is TGTGCCAGCAGTCCCAGTGGGGGGAGGCATCAGCCCCAGCATTTT.

The rearrangement joins TRBV7-2 to TRBJ1-2; no clear D. Between the trimmed V and J ends, which lost 4 bases and 5 bases, there was a span of 11 bases. The CDR3 runs 13 residues. The V gene's germline CDR1 is SGHTA and CDR2 FQGNSA. This chain's CDR3 is CASSSGFYYGYTF. In nucleotides, the CDR3 is TGTGCCAGCAGCTCGGGCTTTTATTATGGCTACACCTTC.

The chain is built from TRBV2 and TRBJ2-1; D uncertain. The V end was cut by 7 bases, the J end by 5 bases, with 9 bases between. The V gene's germline CDR1 is SNHLY and CDR2 FYNNEI. The CDR3 runs 12 residues. CDR3 DNA sequence: TGTGCCAGCAAGGAACAGAACAATGAGCAGTTCTTC. It encodes CASKEQNNEQFF.

This clone was detected only a few times. Written as DNA, the CDR3 is TGTGCCAGTAGTGGCGGGCTGTTTACTGGCGATCAGCCCCAGCATTTT. It codes for CASSGGLFTGDQPQHF. The rearrangement uses TRBV19 and TRBJ1-5; D is ambiguous. Germline V lookup: CDR1 LNHDA, CDR2 SQIVND (reference sequence). The V end lost 5 bases, the J end lost 5 bases, and 19 bases lay between the germline ends. The CDR3 extends over 16 amino acids.

The chain is built from TRBV19 and TRBJ1-5, with 7 nucleotides matching TRBD1. The CDR3 totals 15 residues. The V gene end was trimmed by 6 bases and the J gene end by 4 bases; junction bases not matched to a gene: 9. Germline V CDR1 and CDR2: LNHDA, SQIVND (reference sequence). This CDR3 is CASRRPGTVNQPQHF. The CDR3 DNA reads as TGTGCCAGTAGACGCCCCGGGACAGTGAATCAGCCCCAGCATTTT. The full variable domain, with the rest looked up from reference TRBV19 and TRBJ1-5, is DGGITQSPKYLFRKEGQNVTLSCEQNLNHDAMYWYRQDPGQGLRLIYYSQIVNDFQKGDIAEGYSVSREKKESFPLTVTSAQKNPTAFYLCASRRPGTVNQPQHFGDGTRLSIL.

In DNA, the CDR3 is TGTGCCATCAATGCCGACTCTAATGAAAAACTGTTTTTT. As protein: CAINADSNEKLFF. This chain uses TRBV10-3 with TRBJ1-4, with unresolved D. Per germline, CDR1 ENHRY and CDR2 SYGVKD. The CDR3 has 13 amino acids. V was cut by 7 bases and J by 3 bases, with 9 bases left in between.

This rearrangement joins TRBV5-6 to TRBJ2-7, with 8 bases aligning to TRBD1. The germline gives CDR1 SGHDT, CDR2 YYEEEE. Trimming took 3 bases from V and 0 from J; bases not matched to a gene: 2. This CDR3 contains 14 residues. DNA for the CDR3: TGTGCCAGCAGCTCCACAGGGGGCTCCTACGAGCAGTACTTC. It encodes CASSSTGGSYEQYF.

The rearrangement links TRBV9 to TRBJ2-1; 11 nucleotides match TRBD2. From germline, CDR1 is SGDLS and CDR2 YYNGEE. CDR3 size: 17 residues. V lost 4 bases to trimming and J lost 4 bases; unmatched junction nucleotides: 10. The DNA for the CDR3 is TGTGCCAGCAGCTTTCGATCCCGGACTAGCGGGTACAATGAGCAGTTCTTC. This codes for CASSFRSRTSGYNEQFF.

The rearrangement links TRBV4-2 to TRBJ2-7, with 13 bases lining up with TRBD2. The CDR3 loop spans 15 amino acids. J gave up 6 bases and V 3 bases, and 5 bases lay outside the gene matches. Per germline, CDR1 LGHNA and CDR2 YNFKEQ. CDR3 bases: TGTGCCAGCAGCCATGGGACTAGCGGGATGGCCGAGCAGTACTTC. This translates into CASSHGTSGMAEQYF.

The chain joins TRBV30 to TRBJ2-6; 8 positions agree with TRBD2. The CDR3 spans 14 residues. J gave up 4 bases and V 4 bases, and 3 bases lay outside the gene matches. The germline V gene encodes CDR1 GTSNPN and CDR2 SVGIG (reference sequence). CDR3 residues: CAWMRGAGANVLTF. The CDR3 nucleotides read TGTGCCTGGATGCGGGGGGCAGGGGCCAACGTCCTGACTTTC.

V usage is TRBV5-1 and J usage is TRBJ2-7; no clear D. Per the germline V gene, CDR1 is SGHRS and CDR2 is YFSETQ. The CDR3 is 11 residues long. V lost 1 base, J lost 3 bases, and 2 bases lay in between. The CDR3 DNA is TGCGCCAGCAGCTTGAACTACGAGCAGTACTTC. Amino acids: CASSLNYEQYF. The entire variable domain, with the rest obtained from reference TRBV5-1 and TRBJ2-7, is as follows: KAGVTQTPRYLIKTRGQQVTLSCSPISGHRSVSWYQQTPGQGLQFLFEYFSETQRNKGNFPGRFSGRQFSNSRSEMNVSTLELGDSALYLCASSLNYEQYFGPGTRLTVT.

The chain couples TRBV9 to TRBJ2-1; no definite D call. The CDR3 is 16 residues long. CDR1 and CDR2 from the germline V gene are SGDLS and YYNGEE. Trimming removed 0 bases from V and 0 bases from J, with 10 bases in between. The CDR3 DNA reads TGTGCCAGCAGCGTAGATGGCCAGAGCTCCTACAATGAGCAGTTCTTC. It codes for CASSVDGQSSYNEQFF.

V gene TRBV20-1 combines with J gene TRBJ2-5; D gene ambiguous. CDR3 length: 11 residues. Germline CDR1 DFQATT, CDR2 SNEGSKA (reference sequence). Trimming removed 5 bases at V and 10 bases at J, with 14 bases between. The DNA of the CDR3 is TGCAGTGCTGCCCCTACGGGCGACCAGTACTTC. Translated, it gives CSAAPTGDQYF.

This clone was seen more than once but under ten times. The chain couples TRBV30 to TRBJ2-6; D might be TRBD1 (5 bases). The CDR3 runs 13 residues. Germline assignment: CDR1 GTSNPN and CDR2 SVGIG (reference sequence). Trimming cost V 4 bases and J 4 bases, with 8 bases left between them. Here the CDR3 DNA reads TGTGCCTGGAAGAGACAGGGGGCCAACGTCCTGACTTTC. Translated, it gives CAWKRQGANVLTF.